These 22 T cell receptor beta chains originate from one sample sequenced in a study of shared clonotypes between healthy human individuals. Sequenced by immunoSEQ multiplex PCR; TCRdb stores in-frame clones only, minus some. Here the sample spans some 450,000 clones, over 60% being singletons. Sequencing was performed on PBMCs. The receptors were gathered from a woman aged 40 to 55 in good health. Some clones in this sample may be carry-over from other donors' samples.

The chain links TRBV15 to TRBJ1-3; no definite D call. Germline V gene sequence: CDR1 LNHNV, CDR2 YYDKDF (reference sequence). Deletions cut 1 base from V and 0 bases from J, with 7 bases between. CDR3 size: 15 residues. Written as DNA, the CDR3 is TGTGCCACCAGCAGAGGGGCGGTCTCTGGAAACACCATATATTTT. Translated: CATSRGAVSGNTIYF.

In DNA, the CDR3 is TGTGCCAGCTCACCACCGGGAGGGGCTGAAGCTTTCTTT. This encodes CASSPPGGAEAFF. The chain employs TRBV18 and TRBJ1-1; D may be TRBD1 (5 bases). The V end lost 0 bases, the J end lost 6 bases, and 8 bases lay between the germline ends. Germline assignment: CDR1 KGHSH and CDR2 LQKENI. The CDR3 has 13 residues. The whole variable domain, filled in from reference TRBV18 and TRBJ1-1, reads NAGVMQNPRHLVRRRGQEARLRCSPMKGHSHVYWYRQLPEEGLKFMVYLQKENIIDESGMPKERFSAEFPKEGPSILRIQQVVRGDSAAYFCASSPPGGAEAFFGQGTRLTVV.

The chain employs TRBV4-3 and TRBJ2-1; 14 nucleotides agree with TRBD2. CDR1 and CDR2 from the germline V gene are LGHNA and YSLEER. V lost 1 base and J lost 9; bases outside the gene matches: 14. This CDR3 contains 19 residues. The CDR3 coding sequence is TGCGCCAGCAGCCAAGTTGTACCGAATGGACTAGCGGGAGGAAGTGAGCAGTTCTTC. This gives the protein CASSQVVPNGLAGGSEQFF.

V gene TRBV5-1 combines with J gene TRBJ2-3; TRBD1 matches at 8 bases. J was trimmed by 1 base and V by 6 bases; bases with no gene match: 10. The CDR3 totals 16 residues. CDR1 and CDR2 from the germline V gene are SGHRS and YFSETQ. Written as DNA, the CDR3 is TGCGCCAGCAACCTCCAGGGGGCCCTCGGCACAGATACGCAGTATTTT. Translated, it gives CASNLQGALGTDTQYF.

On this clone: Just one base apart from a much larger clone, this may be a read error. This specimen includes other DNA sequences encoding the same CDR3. The CDR3 region is CASSLAGLKETQYF. CDR3 in DNA: TGTGCCAGCAGCTTAGCGGGTCTTAAAGAGACCCAGTACTTC. The J gene is TRBJ2-5, the V gene TRBV7-2; no firm D call. Germline V CDR1 and CDR2: SGHTA, FQGNSA. CDR3 length equals 14 residues. V was shortened by 0 bases and J by 3 bases, with 8 bases between the two germline ends.

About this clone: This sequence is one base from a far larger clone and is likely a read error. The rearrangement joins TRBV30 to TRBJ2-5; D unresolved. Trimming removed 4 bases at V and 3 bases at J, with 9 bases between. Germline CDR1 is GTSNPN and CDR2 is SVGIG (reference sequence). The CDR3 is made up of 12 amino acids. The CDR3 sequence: CAWIRAEETQYF. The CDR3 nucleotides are TGTGCCTGGATTCGGGCGGAAGAGACCCAGTACTTC.

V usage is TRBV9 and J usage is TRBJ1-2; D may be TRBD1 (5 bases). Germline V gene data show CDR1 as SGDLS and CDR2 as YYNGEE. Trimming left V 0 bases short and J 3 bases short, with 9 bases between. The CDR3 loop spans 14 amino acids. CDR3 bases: TGTGCCAGCAGCGTAGGCGGGGGGGACTATGGCTACACCTTC. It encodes CASSVGGGDYGYTF.

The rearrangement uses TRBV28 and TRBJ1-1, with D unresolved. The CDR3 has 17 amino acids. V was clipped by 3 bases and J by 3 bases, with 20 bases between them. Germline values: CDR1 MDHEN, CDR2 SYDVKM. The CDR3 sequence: CASSFPRGTSIYTEAFF. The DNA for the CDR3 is TGTGCCAGCAGTTTCCCCCGAGGCACTTCCATTTACACTGAAGCTTTCTTT.

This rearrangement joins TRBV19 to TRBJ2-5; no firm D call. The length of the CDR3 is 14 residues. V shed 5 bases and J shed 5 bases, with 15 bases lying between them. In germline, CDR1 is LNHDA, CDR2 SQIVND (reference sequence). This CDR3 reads CASSAQVRRETQYF. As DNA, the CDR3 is TGTGCCAGTAGTGCCCAGGTCCGGCGGGAGACCCAGTACTTC.

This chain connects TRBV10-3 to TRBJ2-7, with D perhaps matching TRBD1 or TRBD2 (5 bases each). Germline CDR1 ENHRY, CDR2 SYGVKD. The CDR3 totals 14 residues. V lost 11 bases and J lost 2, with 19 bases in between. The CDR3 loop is CAVTPGPDAYEQYF. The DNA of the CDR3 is TGTGCCGTCACACCGGGACCGGACGCCTACGAGCAGTACTTC.

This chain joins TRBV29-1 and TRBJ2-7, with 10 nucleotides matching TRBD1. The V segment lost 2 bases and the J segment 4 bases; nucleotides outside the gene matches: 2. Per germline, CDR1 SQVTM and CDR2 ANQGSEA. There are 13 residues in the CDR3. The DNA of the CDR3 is TGCAGCGTTGAAACGGGACAGGGGTACGAGCAGTACTTC. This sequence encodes CSVETGQGYEQYF.

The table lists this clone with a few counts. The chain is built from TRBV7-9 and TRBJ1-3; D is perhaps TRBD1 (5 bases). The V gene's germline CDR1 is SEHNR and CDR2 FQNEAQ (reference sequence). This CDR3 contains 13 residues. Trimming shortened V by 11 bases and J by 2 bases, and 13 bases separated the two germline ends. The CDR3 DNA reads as TGTGCCGGAAAGGACATCACTGGAAACACCATATATTTT. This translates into CAGKDITGNTIYF.

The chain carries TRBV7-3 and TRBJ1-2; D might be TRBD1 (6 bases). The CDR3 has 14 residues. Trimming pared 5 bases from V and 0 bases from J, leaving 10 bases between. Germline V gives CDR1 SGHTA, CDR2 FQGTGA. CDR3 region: CASSRDTTNYGYTF. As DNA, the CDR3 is TGTGCCAGCAGCCGGGACACAACTAACTATGGCTACACCTTC.

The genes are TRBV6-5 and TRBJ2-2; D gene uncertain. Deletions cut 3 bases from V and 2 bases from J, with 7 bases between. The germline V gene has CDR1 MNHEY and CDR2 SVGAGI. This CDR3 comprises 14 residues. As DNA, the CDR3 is TGTGCCAGCAGTTATTTTTCCAACACCGGGGAGCTGTTTTTT. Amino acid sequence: CASSYFSNTGELFF.

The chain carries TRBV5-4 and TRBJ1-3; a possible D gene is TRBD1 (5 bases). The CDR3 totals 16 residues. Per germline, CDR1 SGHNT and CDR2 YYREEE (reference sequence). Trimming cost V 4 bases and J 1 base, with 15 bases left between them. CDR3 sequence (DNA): TGTGCCAGCAGCCGGACCCATGGGGGGTCTGGAAACACCATATATTTT. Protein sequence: CASSRTHGGSGNTIYF.

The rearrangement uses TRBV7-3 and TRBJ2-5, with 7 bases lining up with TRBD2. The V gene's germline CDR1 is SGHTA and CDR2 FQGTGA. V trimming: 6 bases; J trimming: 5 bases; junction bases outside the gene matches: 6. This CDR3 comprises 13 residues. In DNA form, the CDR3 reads TGTGCCAGCAGTCGACTAGCTGCGGAGACCCAGTACTTC. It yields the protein CASSRLAAETQYF.

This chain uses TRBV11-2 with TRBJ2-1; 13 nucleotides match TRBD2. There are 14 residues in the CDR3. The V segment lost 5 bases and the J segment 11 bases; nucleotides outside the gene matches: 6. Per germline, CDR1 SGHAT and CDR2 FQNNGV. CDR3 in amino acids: CASSKLAGGRKQFF. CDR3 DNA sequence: TGTGCCAGCAGCAAACTAGCGGGAGGGCGTAAGCAGTTCTTC.

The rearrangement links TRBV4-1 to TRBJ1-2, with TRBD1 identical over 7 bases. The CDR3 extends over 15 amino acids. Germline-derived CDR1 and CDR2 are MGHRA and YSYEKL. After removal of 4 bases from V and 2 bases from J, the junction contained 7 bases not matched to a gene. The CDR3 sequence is CASSPRTGDNYGYTF. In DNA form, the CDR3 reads TGCGCCAGCAGCCCCCGGACAGGAGACAACTATGGCTACACCTTC.

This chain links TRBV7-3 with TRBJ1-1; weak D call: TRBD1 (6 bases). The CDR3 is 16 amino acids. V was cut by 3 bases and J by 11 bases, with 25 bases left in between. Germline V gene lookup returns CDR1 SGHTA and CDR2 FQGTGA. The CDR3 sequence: CASSFCQTQGHVWAFF. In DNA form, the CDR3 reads TGTGCCAGCAGCTTTTGCCAAACCCAGGGACATGTATGGGCTTTCTTT. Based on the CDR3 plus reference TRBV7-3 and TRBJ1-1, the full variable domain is GAGVSQTPSNKVTEKGKYVELRCDPISGHTALYWYRQSLGQGPEFLIYFQGTGAADDSGLPNDRFFAVRPEGSVSTLKIQRTERGDSAVYLCASSFCQTQGHVWAFFGQGTRLTVV.

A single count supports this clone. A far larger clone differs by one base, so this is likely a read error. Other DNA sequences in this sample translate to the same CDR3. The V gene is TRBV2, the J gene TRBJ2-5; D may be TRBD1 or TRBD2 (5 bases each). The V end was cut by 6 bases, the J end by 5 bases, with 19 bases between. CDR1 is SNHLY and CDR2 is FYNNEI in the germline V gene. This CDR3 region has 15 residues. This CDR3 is CASSRGATSDETQYF. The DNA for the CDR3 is TGTGCCAGCAGCCGAGGGGCTACTAGTGATGAGACCCAGTACTTC.

CDR3 DNA sequence: TGCGCCAGCAGCTTGGCCGGGTTTAGCAATCAGCCCCAGCATTTT. Its translation is CASSLAGFSNQPQHF. The chain couples TRBV5-1 to TRBJ1-5; no firm D call. The CDR3 is 15 amino acids. Trimming left V 0 bases short and J 0 bases short, with 7 bases between. CDR1 and CDR2 from the germline V gene are SGHRS and YFSETQ.

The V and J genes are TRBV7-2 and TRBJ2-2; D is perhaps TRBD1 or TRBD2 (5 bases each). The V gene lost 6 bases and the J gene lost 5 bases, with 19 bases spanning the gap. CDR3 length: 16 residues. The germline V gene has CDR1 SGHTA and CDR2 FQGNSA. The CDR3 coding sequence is TGTGCCAGCAGACAGGCCCTAGCCTGGGGAACCGGGGAGCTGTTTTTT. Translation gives CASRQALAWGTGELFF.